One and the same sample provided the 10 T cell receptor beta chains below, sequenced in a study of T-cell reconstitution after alpha-beta-depleted transplantation in children. Unique molecular identifiers featured in how the TCRbeta library was prepared. TCRdb used MiXCR to reprocess the PCR reads, holding one entry per CDR3 protein. The sample has 100,000 or so distinct CDR3 sequences, roughly an eighth seen once. The specimen comprised PBMCs from the stem cell graft donor, sampled from the stem cell graft. All receptors derive from a human donor who donated a stem cell graft to a child with inherited bone marrow failure.

Ten or more counts support this clonotype. The rearrangement joins TRBV6-2 or TRBV6-3 to TRBJ2-1; 9 bases are a match to TRBD2. Germline V gene sequence: CDR1 MNHEY, CDR2 SVGEGT. V lost 6 bases to trimming and J lost 15 bases; unmatched junction nucleotides: 15. This CDR3 spans 14 amino acids. In DNA form, the CDR3 reads TGTGCCAGCAGCCCCAGGGTAGCGGGGGCTTTTGGGTTCTTC. Translating gives CASSPRVAGAFGFF.

This clonotype was seen many times. The rearrangement links TRBV12-3 or TRBV12-4 to TRBJ1-1; TRBD1 aligns across 9 bases. The CDR3 contains 13 residues. V lost 3 bases to trimming and J lost 11 bases; unmatched junction nucleotides: 7. The CDR3 nucleotides are TGTGCCAGCAGTTTGACAGGGGGAACTGGCGCTTTCTTT. Protein product: CASSLTGGTGAFF.

This clonotype was observed many times. The V gene is TRBV6-5, the J gene TRBJ1-2, with D possibly TRBD1 on 5 matching bases. There are 15 residues in the CDR3. CDR1 is MNHEY, CDR2 SVGAGI, per germline. Trimming pared 2 bases from V and 2 bases from J, leaving 12 bases between. This CDR3 reads CASSYTFSGNYGYTF. The CDR3 nucleotides read TGTGCCAGCAGTTACACGTTTTCAGGGAACTATGGCTACACCTTC.

The table lists this clonotype with a few counts. This chain joins TRBV15 and TRBJ2-7; the match to TRBD1 covers 9 bases. Looked up from germline, CDR1 is LNHNV and CDR2 is YYDKDF (reference sequence). This CDR3 is 15 amino acids long. With 3 bases clipped from V and 1 base from J, the junction kept 4 bases outside the gene matches. CDR3 nucleotides: TGTGCCACCAGCAGCTCGACAGGGGGATCCTACGAGCAGTACTTC. Residues: CATSSSTGGSYEQYF. Filled out from reference TRBV15 and TRBJ2-7, the complete variable domain reads DAMVIQNPRYQVTQFGKPVTLSCSQTLNHNVMYWYQQKSSQAPKLLFHYYDKDFNNEADTPDNFQSRRPNTSFCFLDIRSPGLGDTAMYLCATSSSTGGSYEQYFGPGTRLTVT.

This clonotype has at least ten counts. The CDR3 coding sequence is TGTGCCAGCAGCTTAGTTCTCGAACTGGGCGCAGATACGCAGTATTTT. It specifies CASSLVLELGADTQYF. V and J are TRBV11-2 and TRBJ2-3; D gene uncertain. Germline V gene data show CDR1 as SGHAT and CDR2 as FQNNGV. The V end was cut by 1 base, the J end by 4 bases, with 15 bases between. The CDR3 is 16 residues long.

This clonotype was picked up many times. The chain employs TRBV6-2 or TRBV6-3 and TRBJ2-5; the D is unclear. The CDR3 has 14 amino acids. The germline V gene encodes CDR1 MNHEY and CDR2 SVGEGT. V was shortened by 4 bases and J by 7 bases, with 16 bases between the two germline ends. The DNA for the CDR3 is TGTGCCAGCAGTTCCGGGTCCCGGGTCGGGACCCAGTACTTC. Protein product: CASSSGSRVGTQYF.

This clonotype has ten or more counts. The CDR3 DNA reads TGTGCCAGCAGCTTTGCGGGAGCGGAGACCCAGTACTTC. Amino acids: CASSFAGAETQYF. V gene TRBV7-2 combines with J gene TRBJ2-5; 7 nucleotides line up with TRBD2. This CDR3 region has 13 residues. CDR1 and CDR2 (germline): SGHTA, FQGNSA. J lost 5 bases, V lost 3 bases, and 3 bases had no gene match.

This clonotype was detected many times. The rearrangement uses TRBV12-3 or TRBV12-4 and TRBJ1-1; the D gene is possibly TRBD1 (5 bases). The CDR3 is 12 amino acids. V was pared by 5 bases and J by 8 bases, with 12 bases between. The CDR3 DNA follows: TGTGCCAGCAGTCGCGGGGGAAAGGAAGCTTTCTTT. Translation gives CASSRGGKEAFF.

The V and J genes are TRBV7-3 and TRBJ2-3, with 13 bases lining up with TRBD2. This CDR3 spans 16 amino acids. Germline V gene lookup returns CDR1 SGHTA and CDR2 FQGTGA. Germline trimming cut 4 bases from V and 2 bases from J; bases unmatched to any gene: 3. The CDR3 sequence: CASSSGLAGPTDTQYF. In DNA, the CDR3 is TGTGCCAGCAGCTCGGGACTAGCGGGACCCACAGATACGCAGTATTTT.

This rearrangement joins TRBV7-3 to TRBJ2-1, with TRBD2 as a possible D gene (7 bases). The germline V and J ends were trimmed by 4 bases and 8 bases, with 15 bases remaining between them. The germline V gene encodes CDR1 SGHTA and CDR2 FQGTGA. The CDR3 spans 14 residues. The CDR3 DNA follows: TGTGCCAGCAGCTCAGGGGCGGGAGAGGATGAGCAGTTCTTC. Translation: CASSSGAGEDEQFF.